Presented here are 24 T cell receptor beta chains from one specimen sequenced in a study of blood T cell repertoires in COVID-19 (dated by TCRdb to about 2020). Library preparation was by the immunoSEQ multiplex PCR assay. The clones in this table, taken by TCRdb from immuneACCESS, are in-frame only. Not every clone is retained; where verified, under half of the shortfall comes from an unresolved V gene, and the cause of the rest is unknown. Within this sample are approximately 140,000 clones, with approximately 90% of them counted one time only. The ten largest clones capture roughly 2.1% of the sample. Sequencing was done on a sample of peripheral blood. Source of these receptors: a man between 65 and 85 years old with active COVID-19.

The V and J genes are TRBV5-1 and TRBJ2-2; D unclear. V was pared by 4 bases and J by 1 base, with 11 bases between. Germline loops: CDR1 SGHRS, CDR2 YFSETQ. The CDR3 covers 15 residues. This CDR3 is CASSPGLQNTGELFF. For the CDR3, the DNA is TGCGCCAGCAGCCCCGGGTTGCAGAACACCGGGGAGCTGTTTTTT.

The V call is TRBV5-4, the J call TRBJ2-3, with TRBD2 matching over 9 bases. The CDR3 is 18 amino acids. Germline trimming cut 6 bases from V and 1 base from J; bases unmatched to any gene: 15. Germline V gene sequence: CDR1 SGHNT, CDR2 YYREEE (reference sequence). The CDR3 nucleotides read TGTGCCAGCACCCGGCGGACCCCGGGCGGGAGGGGCACAGATACGCAGTATTTT. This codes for CASTRRTPGGRGTDTQYF.

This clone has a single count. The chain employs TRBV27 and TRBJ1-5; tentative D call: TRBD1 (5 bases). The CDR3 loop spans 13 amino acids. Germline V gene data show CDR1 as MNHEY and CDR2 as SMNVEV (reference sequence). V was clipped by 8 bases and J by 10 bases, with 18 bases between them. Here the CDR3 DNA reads TGTGCCAGCTCCCCAGCAGGGCGGGGTCCCCAGCATTTT. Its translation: CASSPAGRGPQHF.

Written as DNA, the CDR3 is TGTGCCAGCTCACCCATAGATAGCACAGATACGCAGTATTTT. Protein product: CASSPIDSTDTQYF. This sequence joins TRBV18 and TRBJ2-3; D gene uncertain. Germline lookup yields CDR1 KGHSH and CDR2 LQKENI. V lost 3 bases and J 0 bases, leaving 7 bases between the germline ends. The CDR3 totals 14 residues.

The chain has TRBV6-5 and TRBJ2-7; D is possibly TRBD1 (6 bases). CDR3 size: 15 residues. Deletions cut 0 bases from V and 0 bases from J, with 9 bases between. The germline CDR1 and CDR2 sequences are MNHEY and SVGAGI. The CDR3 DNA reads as TGTGCCAGCAGTTACTCCAGGGGTAGCTCCTACGAGCAGTACTTC. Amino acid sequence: CASSYSRGSSYEQYF.

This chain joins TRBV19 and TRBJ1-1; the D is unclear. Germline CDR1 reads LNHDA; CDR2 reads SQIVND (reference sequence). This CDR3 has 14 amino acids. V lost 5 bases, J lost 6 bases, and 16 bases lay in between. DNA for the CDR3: TGTGCCAGTAGTGGTCGGGGTCCTAACGCTGAAGCTTTCTTT. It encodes CASSGRGPNAEAFF.

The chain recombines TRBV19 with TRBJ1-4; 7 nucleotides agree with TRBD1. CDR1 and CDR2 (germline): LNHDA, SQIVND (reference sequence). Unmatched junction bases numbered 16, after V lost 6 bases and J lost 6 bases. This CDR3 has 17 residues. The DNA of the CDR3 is TGTGCCAGTAGCGGGTTTAGAGGAGTCACAGGGGATGAAAAACTGTTTTTT. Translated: CASSGFRGVTGDEKLFF.

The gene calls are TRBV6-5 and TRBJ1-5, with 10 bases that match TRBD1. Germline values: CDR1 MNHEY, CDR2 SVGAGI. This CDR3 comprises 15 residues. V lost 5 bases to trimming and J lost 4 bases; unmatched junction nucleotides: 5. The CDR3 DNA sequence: TGTGCCAGCAGTCCACTGGACAGGGGGAATCAGCCCCAGCATTTT. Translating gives CASSPLDRGNQPQHF.

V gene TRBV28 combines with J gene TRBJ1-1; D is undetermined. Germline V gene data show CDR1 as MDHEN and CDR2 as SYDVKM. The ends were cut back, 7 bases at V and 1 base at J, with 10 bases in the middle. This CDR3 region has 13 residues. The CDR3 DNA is TGTGCCAGCACCCTTCGCGGGAACACTGAAGCTTTCTTT. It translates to CASTLRGNTEAFF.

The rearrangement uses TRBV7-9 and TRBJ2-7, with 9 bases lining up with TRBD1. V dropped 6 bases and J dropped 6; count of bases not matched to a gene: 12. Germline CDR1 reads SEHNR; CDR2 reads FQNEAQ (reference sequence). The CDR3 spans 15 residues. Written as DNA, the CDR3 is TGTGCCAGCAGTCGTCCCGGGACAGGGTTGGGCGAGCAGTACTTC. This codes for CASSRPGTGLGEQYF. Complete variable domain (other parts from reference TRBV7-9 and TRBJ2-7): DTGVSQNPRHKITKRGQNVTFRCDPISEHNRLYWYRQTLGQGPEFLTYFQNEAQLEKSRLLSDRFSAERPKGSFSTLEIQRTEQGDSAMYLCASSRPGTGLGEQYFGPGTRLTVT.

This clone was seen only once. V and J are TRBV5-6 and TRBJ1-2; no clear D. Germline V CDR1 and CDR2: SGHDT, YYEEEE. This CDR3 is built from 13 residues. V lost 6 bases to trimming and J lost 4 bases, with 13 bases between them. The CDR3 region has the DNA TGTGCCAGCACCCCCGGGTTCTCCTATGGCTACACCTTC. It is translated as CASTPGFSYGYTF.

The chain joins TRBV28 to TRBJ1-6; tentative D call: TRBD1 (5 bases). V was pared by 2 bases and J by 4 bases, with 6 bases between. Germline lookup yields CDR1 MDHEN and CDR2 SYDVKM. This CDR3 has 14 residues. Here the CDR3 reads CASSLGQYNSPLHF. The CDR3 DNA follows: TGTGCCAGCAGTTTAGGACAATATAATTCACCCCTCCACTTT.

CDR3 sequence (DNA): TGTGCCAGTAGTATTATTAGGGGACAGGCCACGAACAATCAGCCCCAGCATTTT. This encodes CASSIIRGQATNNQPQHF. V and J are TRBV19 and TRBJ1-5; the match to TRBD1 covers 8 bases. V shed 3 bases, J shed 3 bases, and the junction held 13 bases outside the gene matches. This CDR3 is built from 18 residues. Germline V gives CDR1 LNHDA, CDR2 SQIVND (reference sequence).

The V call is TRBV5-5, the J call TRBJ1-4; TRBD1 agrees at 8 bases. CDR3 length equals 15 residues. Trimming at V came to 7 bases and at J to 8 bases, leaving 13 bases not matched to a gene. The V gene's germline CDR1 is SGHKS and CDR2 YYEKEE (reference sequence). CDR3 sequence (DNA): TGTGCCAGCCACCGACAGGGGCAGGGCGGAGAAAAACTGTTTTTT. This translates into CASHRQGQGGEKLFF.

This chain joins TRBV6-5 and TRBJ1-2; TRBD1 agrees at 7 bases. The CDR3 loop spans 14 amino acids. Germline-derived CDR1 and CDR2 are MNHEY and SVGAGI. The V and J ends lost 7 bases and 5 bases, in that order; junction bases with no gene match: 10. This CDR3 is CASNRNTGDYGYTF. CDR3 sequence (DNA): TGTGCCAGCAACCGAAACACAGGGGATTATGGCTACACCTTC.

The CDR3 protein is CASARDRGSNEQFF. The DNA for the CDR3 is TGTGCCAGCGCTCGGGACAGGGGCTCCAATGAGCAGTTCTTC. The chain links TRBV28 to TRBJ2-1, with 10 bases that match TRBD1. This CDR3 comprises 14 residues. V was clipped by 8 bases and J by 6 bases; unmatched bases: 7. Per germline, CDR1 MDHEN and CDR2 SYDVKM.

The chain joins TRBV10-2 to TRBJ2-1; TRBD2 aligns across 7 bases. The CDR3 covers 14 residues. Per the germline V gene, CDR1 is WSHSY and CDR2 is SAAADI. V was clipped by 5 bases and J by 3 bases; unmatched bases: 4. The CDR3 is CASSRDYLYNEQFF. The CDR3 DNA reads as TGCGCCAGCAGTCGGGACTATCTCTACAATGAGCAGTTCTTC.

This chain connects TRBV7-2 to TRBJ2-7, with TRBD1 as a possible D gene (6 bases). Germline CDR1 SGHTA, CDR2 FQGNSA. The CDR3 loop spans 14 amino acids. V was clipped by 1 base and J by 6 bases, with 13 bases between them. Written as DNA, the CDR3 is TGTGCCAGCAGCTTAGGACAGGCTCAGGGCGAGCAGTACTTC. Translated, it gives CASSLGQAQGEQYF.

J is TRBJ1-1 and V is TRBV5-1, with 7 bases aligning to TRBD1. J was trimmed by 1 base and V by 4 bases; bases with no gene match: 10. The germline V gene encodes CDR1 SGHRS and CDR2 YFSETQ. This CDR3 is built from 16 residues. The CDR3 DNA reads TGCGCCAGCAGCCCTCCGAGGACAGGTGGGAACACTGAAGCTTTCTTT. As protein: CASSPPRTGGNTEAFF.

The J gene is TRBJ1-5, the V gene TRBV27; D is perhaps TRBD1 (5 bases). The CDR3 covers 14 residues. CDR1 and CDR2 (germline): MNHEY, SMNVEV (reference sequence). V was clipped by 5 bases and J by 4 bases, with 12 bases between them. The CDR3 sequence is CASSPETANQPQHF. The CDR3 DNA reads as TGTGCCAGCAGTCCAGAGACAGCGAATCAGCCCCAGCATTTT.

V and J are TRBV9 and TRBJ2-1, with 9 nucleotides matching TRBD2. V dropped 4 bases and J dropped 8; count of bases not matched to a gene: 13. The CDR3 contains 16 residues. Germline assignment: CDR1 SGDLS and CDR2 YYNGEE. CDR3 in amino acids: CASSPRSSGKPDEQFF. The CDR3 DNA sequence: TGTGCCAGCAGCCCACGGTCTAGCGGGAAACCCGATGAGCAGTTCTTC.

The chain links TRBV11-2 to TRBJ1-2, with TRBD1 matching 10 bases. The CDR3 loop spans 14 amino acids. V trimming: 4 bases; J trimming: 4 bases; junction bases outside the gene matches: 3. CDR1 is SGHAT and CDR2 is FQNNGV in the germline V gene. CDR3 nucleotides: TGTGCCAGCAGCTCCGGGACAGGGGTCTATGGCTACACCTTC. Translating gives CASSSGTGVYGYTF. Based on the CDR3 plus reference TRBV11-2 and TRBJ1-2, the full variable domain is EAGVAQSPRYKIIEKRQSVAFWCNPISGHATLYWYQQILGQGPKLLIQFQNNGVVDDSQLPKDRFSAERLKGVDSTLKIQPAKLEDSAVYLCASSSGTGVYGYTFGSGTRLTVV.

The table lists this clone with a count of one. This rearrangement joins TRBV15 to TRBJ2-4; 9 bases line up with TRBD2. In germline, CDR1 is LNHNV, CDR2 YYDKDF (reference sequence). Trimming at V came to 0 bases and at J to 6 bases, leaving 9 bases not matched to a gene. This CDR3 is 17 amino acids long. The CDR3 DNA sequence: TGTGCCACCAGCAGAGAACGTGGTCTAGCGGGAACAAACATTCAGTACTTC. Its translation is CATSRERGLAGTNIQYF.

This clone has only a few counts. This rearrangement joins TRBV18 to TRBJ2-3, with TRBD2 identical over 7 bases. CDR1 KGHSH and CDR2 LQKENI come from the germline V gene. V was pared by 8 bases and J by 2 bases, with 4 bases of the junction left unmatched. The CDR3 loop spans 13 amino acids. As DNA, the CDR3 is TGTGCCAGCGCGACTAGCCTCACAGATACGCAGTATTTT. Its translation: CASATSLTDTQYF.